This T cell receptor (beta chain) was sequenced during a study of vaccination and CD4 T cells after COVID-19. About the study: The post-COVID samples were taken a median approximately 95 days after diagnosis, anywhere from 35 to 161. Cultures serving as controls received a peptide pool (CEFX or HIV-1 Nef) or no peptide.

Looked up from germline, CDR1 is LNHDA and CDR2 is SQIVND (reference sequence). CDR3 length: 13 amino acids. V lost 4 bases to trimming and J lost 4 bases; unmatched junction nucleotides: 1. Specified treatment: approximately nine-day PBMC culture with coronavirus spike peptide pools or control peptides (ViraFEST assay). With respect to this clonotype: Its cognate antigen is unknown.

An Oncomine TCR Beta short-read assay was used to sequence the DNA from cultured CD4+ T cells. Using its own MiXCR run on the PCR reads, TCRdb lists one record per CDR3 protein. Of 8,000 to 11,000 distinct CDR3 sequences listed, around 62% are singletons. The sequence derives from a human donor who had recovered from COVID-19. The rearrangement links TRBV19 to TRBJ1-1, with 9 nucleotides matching TRBD1. Input material: CD4+ T cells from blood, cultured in vitro. CDR3 in DNA: TGTGCCAGTAGTACGGACAGGGGCACTGAAGCTTTCTTT. It specifies CASSTDRGTEAFF.